Shown below are 11 T cell receptor beta chains from a single sample sequenced in a study of shared clonotypes between healthy human individuals. Measured with immunoSEQ multiplex PCR; TCRdb has only the in-frame clones, and not every one. Among a few million clones listed, over 85% were seen once. Sequencing was performed on naive CD4+ T cells sorted from blood. Described subset: CD45RA+ positively selected. These TCRs come from a man aged 18-30 years in good health.

DNA for the CDR3: TGCGCCAGCAGCTTGCCCCAACAGGCAGGGGCCACCTACGAGCAGTACTTC. This gives the protein CASSLPQQAGATYEQYF. V usage is TRBV5-1 and J usage is TRBJ2-7, with D perhaps TRBD1 (6 bases). Trimming stripped 1 base from V and 2 bases from J, with 19 bases between. The germline V gene has CDR1 SGHRS and CDR2 YFSETQ. The CDR3 loop spans 17 amino acids.

This chain links TRBV18 with TRBJ2-3; 7 bases are a match to TRBD2. This CDR3 spans 16 amino acids. The J segment lost 1 base and the V segment lost 4 bases, leaving 8 bases of the junction unmatched. Germline CDR1 and CDR2: KGHSH and LQKENI. Written as DNA, the CDR3 is TGTGCCAGCTCACTCTTCGGGGGGAAACGCACAGATACGCAGTATTTT. It codes for CASSLFGGKRTDTQYF.

The chain combines TRBV5-8 with TRBJ1-1, with 9 positions matching TRBD1. This CDR3 is 15 amino acids long. V lost 6 bases and J lost 0; bases outside the gene matches: 6. Germline assignment: CDR1 SGHTS and CDR2 YDEGEE. CDR3 sequence: CASKRQGGLNTEAFF. CDR3 bases: TGTGCCAGCAAACGACAGGGGGGATTGAACACTGAAGCTTTCTTT.

The rearrangement joins TRBV6-1 to TRBJ1-4; 7 bases fit TRBD1. Germline CDR1 is MNHNS and CDR2 is SASEGT. The CDR3 sequence is 15 residues long. The ends lost 4 bases at V and 0 bases at J; junction bases unmatched: 2. Here the CDR3 reads CASSGQGSTNEKLFF. For the CDR3, the DNA is TGTGCCAGCAGTGGACAGGGATCAACTAATGAAAAACTGTTTTTT.

V and J are TRBV5-1 and TRBJ2-7; D is possibly TRBD2 (5 bases). This CDR3 has 14 amino acids. The V end was cut by 0 bases, the J end by 9 bases, with 16 bases between. Germline CDR1 and CDR2: SGHRS and YFSETQ. CDR3 DNA: TGCGCCAGCAGCTTGGGATGGCGGGTAAATGTGCAGTACTTC. Its translation is CASSLGWRVNVQYF.

This chain uses TRBV7-3 with TRBJ2-3; the match to TRBD2 covers 9 bases. This CDR3 region has 15 residues. Germline trimming cut 2 bases from V and 4 bases from J; bases unmatched to any gene: 4. The germline CDR1 and CDR2 sequences are SGHTA and FQGTGA. The CDR3 loop is CASSLAGGLADTQYF. DNA for the CDR3: TGTGCCAGCAGCTTAGCGGGGGGGCTCGCAGATACGCAGTATTTT.

Note on this clone: Its ends do not fully match the called genes, so a read error is possible. The chain carries TRBV10-3 and TRBJ2-5; D uncertain. CDR3 length: 15 amino acids. Germline assignment: CDR1 ENHRY and CDR2 SYGVKD. CDR3 region: CAISDSNRQQENQYF. The CDR3 coding sequence is TGTGCCATCAGTGACTCGAATAGGCAGCAAGAGAACCAGTACTTC.

The chain recombines TRBV29-1 with TRBJ1-3; TRBD1 is a possible D gene (6 bases). The CDR3 sequence is 13 residues long. The V end lost 5 bases, the J end lost 1 base, and 9 bases lay between the germline ends. Per germline, CDR1 SQVTM and CDR2 ANQGSEA. The CDR3 sequence is CSVTGFSGNTIYF. CDR3 nucleotide sequence: TGCAGCGTTACAGGGTTTTCTGGAAACACCATATATTTT. Filled out from reference TRBV29-1 and TRBJ1-3, the complete variable domain reads SAVISQKPSRDICQRGTSLTIQCQVDSQVTMMFWYRQQPGQSLTLIATANQGSEATYESGFVIDKFPISRPNLTFSTLTVSNMSPEDSSIYLCSVTGFSGNTIYFGEGSWLTVV.

This chain links TRBV28 with TRBJ1-5, with no clear D. Per the germline V gene, CDR1 is MDHEN and CDR2 is SYDVKM. The CDR3 has 17 amino acids. Trimming cost V 1 base and J 0 bases, with 13 bases left between them. CDR3 bases: TGTGCCAGCAGTTTATCCAGACAAGTTTATAGCAATCAGCCCCAGCATTTT. This gives the protein CASSLSRQVYSNQPQHF.

This clone has just a few counts. This rearrangement joins TRBV10-3 to TRBJ1-2, with a possible D match to TRBD1 (5 bases). The CDR3 is 15 residues long. The germline V gene encodes CDR1 ENHRY and CDR2 SYGVKD. Trimming cost V 0 bases and J 2 bases, with 10 bases left between them. In nucleotides, the CDR3 is TGTGCCATCAGTGAGTCTGGAGGGGACAACTATGGCTACACCTTC. This gives the protein CAISESGGDNYGYTF.

The CDR3 protein is CASSLVGGVTGELFF. The CDR3 DNA is TGTGCCAGCAGTTTGGTGGGGGGGGTCACCGGGGAGCTGTTTTTT. V and J are TRBV27 and TRBJ2-2; 7 positions match TRBD2. The CDR3 is made up of 15 amino acids. CDR1 and CDR2 from the germline V gene are MNHEY and SMNVEV (reference sequence). With 3 bases clipped from V and 4 bases from J, the junction kept 5 bases outside the gene matches.